This T cell receptor beta chain is drawn from a study of blood T cell repertoires in COVID-19 (dated by TCRdb to 2019 to 2021). Broadly, across the study: The collaborator samples originated in the United States, Italy and Spain and spanned the acute and convalescent phases of COVID-19. The prospective study material was composed of cDNA or gDNA derived from T cells, B-cell-depleted T cells, or PBMCs. A freely available public database, intended as a resource for researchers studying the immune response to SARS-CoV-2, is where the repertoires were released. Samples were obtained from the ongoing ImmuneRACE study (first 160 participants) and from some 1,300 subjects provided by 6 global collaborators. Sample metadata almost always included a de-identified subject ID, COVID-19 status, age in years and sex. Where available, HLA class I and class II types were taken from metadata supplied by the sample provider and were not determined by assay-based typing. Deeply sampled blood TCRbeta repertoires from subjects exposed to, actively infected with, or recovered from COVID-19 were included in the dataset. Broader findings and caveats from the paper: Clinical and demographic metadata were provided uncurated, with the amount varying by source and participant.

Notes on this clone: Its antigen is unknown. No base quality information exists; no much larger clone differs at one position.

Each collaborating institution followed its own protocols to collect whole blood in K2EDTA tubes. For TCRbeta analysis, collaborators shipped samples as frozen whole blood, isolated PBMCs, or DNA extracted from either of those sample types. V is trimmed back by 1 base and J by 9 bases, and the junction contains 5 bases that no gene match accounts for. The CDR3 runs 15 amino acids, cysteine and phenylalanine included. Only the CDR3 DNA is retained, 45 bases long and in frame from the first base. CDR1 and CDR2, per the germline V gene, are MNHNS and SASEGT. TCRbeta CDR3 regions were amplified from genomic DNA by means of the immunoSEQ Assay, a bias-controlled multiplex PCR. As for the original processing: Within the assay, amplification of reference gene primers was used to estimate how many nucleated cells each sample contained. Sequence reads were collapsed and filtered to measure the absolute abundance of every unique TCRbeta CDR3 rearrangement. For each sample, productive Simpson clonality was calculated as the square root of Simpson's diversity index over productive rearrangements. The clones in this table, taken by TCRdb from immuneACCESS, are in-frame only. Not every clone is retained; where verified, under half of the shortfall comes from an unresolved V gene, and the cause of the rest is unknown. D and trimming were read from the DNA, whereas the V and J calls and clone size are those reported in that table. The table for this sample lists under 45,000 clones; 80% of them were counted only once. The biggest ten clones account for around a third of the sample.

This receptor chain uses TRBV6-1 and TRBJ1-5; the central 11 bases match TRBD1. What was sequenced was peripheral blood. The receptor's source is a man older than 75 with acute or convalescent COVID-19. The CDR3 region reads CASSEGTGGAGPQHF. Here is the DNA: TGTGCCAGCAGTGAAGGGACAGGGGGCGCGGGGCCCCAGCATTTT.